This T cell receptor beta chain is from a study of blood T cells in healthy people across ages. Study conclusions and caveats: Strongly correlated with naive T cell percentage was TCR beta diversity. The long-lived group displayed more naive CD4+ cells, plus higher diversity, than the aged donors did. Among T cells, TCR beta diversity per million cells dropped roughly linearly as age rose.

Then a second PCR, running about 6 to 11 cycles, was carried out with a sample-barcoded 5' primer and a J-beta primer mix. All samples gave at least 2.5 million CDR3-containing paired-end reads. TCRdb reprocessed the 5' RACE reads via MiXCR and lists one record per CDR3 protein. The profile shows fewer than 750,000 distinct CDR3 sequences, 40% to 50% of them singletons. Note on this clonotype: The antigen remains undetermined.

Trimming removed 7 bases at V and 4 bases at J, with 12 bases between. Germline-derived CDR1 and CDR2 are SNHLY and FYNNEI. This CDR3 is built from 13 residues. This receptor was identified in a man aged 80 or over in good health. The rearrangement uses TRBV2 and TRBJ2-3; D is possibly TRBD1 (6 bases). Sequenced input: blood. The CDR3 DNA follows: TGTGCCAGCAATCCAGGACAGTCAGATACGCAGTATTTT. Its protein product is CASNPGQSDTQYF.